This is a list of T cell receptor beta chains from one sample in a study of blood T cell repertoires in COVID-19. Assay: immunoSEQ multiplex PCR; the TCRdb copy retains only in-frame clones and omits some. The sample records roughly 200,000 clones, roughly 84% being singletons. The sample consisted of peripheral blood. The receptors originated from a woman older than 75 with COVID-19, enrolled during active disease. Each CDR3 is given with its conserved first and last residue.

>TRBV2
CASRLANEQFF
>TRBV6-5
CASRETGEQPQHF
>TRBV28
CASGSLNYGYTF
>TRBV2
CASRRLTGGTGYTF
>TRBV5-6
CASSRIGGSGNTIYF
>TRBV7-2
CASSSRLAGAHYNEQFF
>TRBV10-1
CASSELAGGPNEQFF
>TRBV5-1
CASSLAMGSGSTDTQYF
>TRBV19
CASSQGRDLRETQYF
>TRBV5-1
CASNRDFNSYNEQFF
>TRBV14
CASSQETGQAKGAKNIQYF
>TRBV5-1
CASSLRLAGTDTQYF
>TRBV18
CASSPPGQVDGQFF
>TRBV5-6
CASSLPRQTSSNQPQHF
>TRBV27
CASSFNTEAFF
>TRBV7-2
CASSLGSGGGEQYF
>TRBV5-4
CASSLEVTAGGELFF
>TRBV19
CASESRGGELFF
>TRBV23-1
CASSQGQRYGYTF
>TRBV14
CASSLGTSGGDPPETQYF
>TRBV10-3
CAVAKGETQYF
>TRBV19
CASIQGIRGTGELFF
>TRBV4-1
CASSQDQRDTEAFF
>TRBV3-1/TRBV3-2
CASSRSPGQDYEQYF
>TRBV30
CAWSVTSGRSETQYF
>TRBV20-1
CSASLRGTGETDTQYF
>TRBV11-2
CASSRRRLGGASTEAFF
>TRBV5-1
CASSLVSGVGNTIYF
>TRBV3-1/TRBV3-2
CASSQESPRTQYF
>TRBV27
CASSPGQGGTEAFF
>TRBV6-5
CASSYGSSGTEAFF